These T cell receptor beta chains were read from a single sample in a study of CD8 T cells in Susac syndrome. A single record per CDR3 protein comes from TCRdb applying MiXCR to the immunoSEQ multiplex PCR reads. The table records around 280,000 distinct CDR3 sequences, around 90% of them present only once. The sequenced sample was CD4+ T cells from PBMCs. These receptors originate from a human donor with multiple sclerosis. Each CDR3 is given without its conserved first and last residue. Clone size is given for some rows only: seen once, a few or many times, or a class if the clone is expanded.

J gene: TRBJ2-3; clone size: .; V gene: TRBV7-3; CDR3 length: 16; CDR3 protein: ASSSGTSGGSSTDTQY
J gene: TRBJ1-1; clone size: .; V gene: TRBV19; CDR3 length: 13; CDR3 protein: ASSMKTVMNTEAF
J gene: TRBJ1-1; clone size: .; V gene: TRBV20-1; CDR3 length: 10; CDR3 protein: SASRTDTEAF
J gene: TRBJ2-7; clone size: .; V gene: TRBV9; CDR3 length: 12; CDR3 protein: ARSVGSGTYEQY
J gene: TRBJ2-4; clone size: .; V gene: TRBV12-5; CDR3 length: 12; CDR3 protein: ASQAGEAKNIQY
J gene: TRBJ1-5; clone size: .; V gene: TRBV20-1; CDR3 length: 10; CDR3 protein: SAVSQGSSQH
J gene: TRBJ1-2; clone size: .; V gene: TRBV7-9; CDR3 length: 14; CDR3 protein: ASSLAFRGRTYGYT
J gene: TRBJ2-3; clone size: .; V gene: TRBV11-2; CDR3 length: 13; CDR3 protein: ASSYNRGTTDTQY
J gene: TRBJ1-5; clone size: .; V gene: TRBV12-5; CDR3 length: 12; CDR3 protein: ASGLGQDNRPQH
J gene: TRBJ1-1; clone size: .; V gene: TRBV12-3/TRBV12-4; CDR3 length: 11; CDR3 protein: ASGFTTGTEAF
J gene: TRBJ2-2; clone size: .; V gene: TRBV5-1; CDR3 length: 13; CDR3 protein: ASSPDRAHTGELF
J gene: TRBJ1-2; clone size: once; V gene: TRBV7-2; CDR3 length: 16; CDR3 protein: ASSFRSTRQGRDYGYT
J gene: TRBJ1-2; clone size: .; V gene: TRBV7-9; CDR3 length: 11; CDR3 protein: ASSLEVSYGYT
J gene: TRBJ2-7; clone size: .; V gene: TRBV7-9; CDR3 length: 13; CDR3 protein: ASSRDRGRSYEQY
J gene: TRBJ2-1; clone size: once; V gene: TRBV14; CDR3 length: 14; CDR3 protein: ASSRAGQPRVVEQF
J gene: TRBJ2-7; clone size: few; V gene: TRBV29-1; CDR3 length: 11; CDR3 protein: SAARTSGDEQY
J gene: TRBJ1-2; clone size: .; V gene: TRBV7-9; CDR3 length: 11; CDR3 protein: ASSLNINYGYT
J gene: TRBJ2-1; clone size: .; V gene: TRBV20-1; CDR3 length: 9; CDR3 protein: SAPLAGEQF
J gene: TRBJ1-1; clone size: .; V gene: TRBV7-2; CDR3 length: 12; CDR3 protein: ASSLRQGGTEVF
J gene: TRBJ1-3; clone size: .; V gene: TRBV5-5; CDR3 length: 12; CDR3 protein: ASSFVNAGNTIY
J gene: TRBJ2-3; clone size: .; V gene: TRBV7-9; CDR3 length: 12; CDR3 protein: ASSVNVRRDTQY
J gene: TRBJ1-2; clone size: .; V gene: TRBV15; CDR3 length: 14; CDR3 protein: ATSLPSGAPSYGYT
J gene: TRBJ2-7; clone size: .; V gene: TRBV6-5; CDR3 length: 13; CDR3 protein: ASSGPREGFYEQY
J gene: TRBJ1-1; clone size: .; V gene: TRBV6-2/TRBV6-3; CDR3 length: 13; CDR3 protein: ASSALGRTATEAF
J gene: TRBJ1-3; clone size: .; V gene: TRBV12-3/TRBV12-4; CDR3 length: 14; CDR3 protein: ASSFAGTGTGNTIY
J gene: TRBJ1-6; clone size: .; V gene: TRBV6-5; CDR3 length: 15; CDR3 protein: ASSYVAGSSYNSPLH
J gene: TRBJ2-5; clone size: .; V gene: TRBV10-3; CDR3 length: 14; CDR3 protein: AISESKAGSQETQY
J gene: TRBJ2-1; clone size: .; V gene: TRBV6-6; CDR3 length: 13; CDR3 protein: ASSYVGQGDNEQF
J gene: TRBJ1-6; clone size: .; V gene: TRBV7-2; CDR3 length: 15; CDR3 protein: ASSLAGRGRNNSPLH
J gene: TRBJ2-1; clone size: .; V gene: TRBV7-9; CDR3 length: 13; CDR3 protein: ASSGKAGDGGEQF
J gene: TRBJ2-2; clone size: .; V gene: TRBV9; CDR3 length: 15; CDR3 protein: ASSERSSGGRTGELF
J gene: TRBJ1-6; clone size: .; V gene: TRBV3-1; CDR3 length: 11; CDR3 protein: ASSQVGNSPLH
J gene: TRBJ1-1; clone size: .; V gene: TRBV12-5; CDR3 length: 11; CDR3 protein: ASGKDSLTEAF
J gene: TRBJ2-2; clone size: .; V gene: TRBV20-1; CDR3 length: 13; CDR3 protein: SAQAGLASTGELF
J gene: TRBJ2-3; clone size: .; V gene: TRBV11-2; CDR3 length: 12; CDR3 protein: ASSRSAVTDTQY
J gene: TRBJ2-1; clone size: once; V gene: TRBV15; CDR3 length: 13; CDR3 protein: ATSRLGPRYNEQF
J gene: TRBJ1-3; clone size: .; V gene: TRBV12-3/TRBV12-4; CDR3 length: 12; CDR3 protein: ASIMGQGGNTIY
J gene: TRBJ1-5; clone size: .; V gene: TRBV3-1; CDR3 length: 11; CDR3 protein: ASSQGFNQPQH
J gene: TRBJ1-5; clone size: .; V gene: TRBV12-3/TRBV12-4; CDR3 length: 15; CDR3 protein: ASSEGTSGNSNQPQH
J gene: TRBJ1-3; clone size: .; V gene: TRBV7-2; CDR3 length: 13; CDR3 protein: ASSALGGSGNTIY
J gene: TRBJ1-5; clone size: once; V gene: TRBV3-1; CDR3 length: 11; CDR3 protein: ASSHRRTGPQH
J gene: TRBJ2-5; clone size: .; V gene: TRBV7-2; CDR3 length: 13; CDR3 protein: ASLRVAGPQETQY
J gene: TRBJ1-2; clone size: .; V gene: TRBV6-5; CDR3 length: 14; CDR3 protein: ASSSPAGTMNYGYT
J gene: TRBJ2-3; clone size: .; V gene: TRBV7-9; CDR3 length: 11; CDR3 protein: ASSLLARNTQY
J gene: TRBJ2-2; clone size: .; V gene: TRBV5-6; CDR3 length: 14; CDR3 protein: ASSLRGGRSTGELF
J gene: TRBJ2-3; clone size: .; V gene: TRBV29-1; CDR3 length: 7; CDR3 protein: SGSPPQY
J gene: TRBJ2-4; clone size: .; V gene: TRBV6-2/TRBV6-3; CDR3 length: 13; CDR3 protein: ASSYEGPTAAIQY
J gene: TRBJ2-1; clone size: .; V gene: TRBV6-5; CDR3 length: 13; CDR3 protein: ASSYMAGTTNEQF
J gene: TRBJ2-1; clone size: .; V gene: TRBV19; CDR3 length: 14; CDR3 protein: ASSIFLAGGRHEQF
J gene: TRBJ1-2; clone size: .; V gene: TRBV20-1; CDR3 length: 13; CDR3 protein: SATKPGQGYYGYT
J gene: TRBJ1-2; clone size: .; V gene: TRBV9; CDR3 length: 15; CDR3 protein: ASSVDLMGRANYGYT
J gene: TRBJ2-5; clone size: .; V gene: TRBV7-7; CDR3 length: 11; CDR3 protein: ASSLDLGETQY
J gene: TRBJ2-1; clone size: .; V gene: TRBV6-5; CDR3 length: 10; CDR3 protein: ASSYSGNEQF
J gene: TRBJ2-7; clone size: .; V gene: TRBV19; CDR3 length: 12; CDR3 protein: ASSTLGLVGEQY